The clone carrying this TCR beta chain occurred a few times. The entry originates in a study of tumor T cells in aggressive B-cell lymphoma. Only in-frame clones appear in the TCRdb table, and some are missing; sequencing was by immunoSEQ multiplex PCR. The sample lists fewer than 6,000 clones, approximately 84% occurring once. The germline V and J ends were trimmed by 3 bases and 2 bases, with 7 bases remaining between them. Per germline, CDR1 MNHNS and CDR2 SASEGT. The CDR3 is 13 residues long. This sequence originates from an adult with diffuse large B cell lymphoma. This chain uses TRBV6-1 with TRBJ1-1; D unclear. Sequencing was carried out using tumor tissue. The CDR3 sequence is CASSERDNTEAFF. The DNA for the CDR3 is TGTGCCAGCAGTGAGAGGGATAACACTGAAGCTTTCTTT.